This is a list of T cell receptor beta chains from one sample in a study of neurological immune-mediated disorders. TCRdb re-called the 5' RACE reads with MiXCR, one entry per CDR3 protein. The data contain about 50,000 distinct CDR3 sequences, approximately 9.2% of them singletons. The material sequenced was PBMCs. Receptor source: a woman aged 40 to 50 in good health. Each CDR3 is given with its conserved first and last residue. A D gene is named only where the DNA matches it firmly. The size field is filled for only some rows; it gives once, few, many or a size class.

TRBJ1-5	TRBD1	many	TRBV5-6	CASSSYSTGTKQPQHF	TGTGCCAGCAGCTCCTATTCGACAGGGACAAAACAGCCCCAGCATTTT
TRBJ2-7	-	many	TRBV6-1	CASRVEDTVSYEQYF	TGTGCCAGCAGAGTCGAGGACACCGTCTCCTACGAGCAGTACTTC
TRBJ1-2	-	many	TRBV7-9	CASREDSSNYGYTF	TGTGCCAGCAGGGAAGACAGTTCTAACTATGGCTACACCTTC
TRBJ2-7	-	many	TRBV13	CASSFFRQGYEQYF	TGTGCCAGCAGCTTCTTTCGCCAGGGCTACGAGCAGTACTTC
TRBJ2-7	TRBD2	many	TRBV25-1	CASTSGGRWVEQYF	TGTGCCAGCACATCGGGGGGGCGATGGGTCGAGCAGTACTTC
TRBJ2-5	-	many	TRBV20-1	CSAETSRETQYF	TGCAGTGCCGAGACTAGTCGGGAGACCCAGTACTTC
TRBJ1-2	TRBD1	many	TRBV18	CASSRPGGRGYTF	TGTGCCAGCTCGAGGCCAGGGGGACGTGGCTACACCTTC
TRBJ1-1	-	many	TRBV20-1	CSASRGRSNTEAFF	TGCAGTGCTTCCAGGGGCCGATCGAACACTGAAGCTTTCTTT
TRBJ1-5	TRBD1	once	TRBV12-3/TRBV12-4	CTSSPRTGSNQTQHF	TGTACCAGCAGCCCTAGGACAGGGAGCAATCAGACCCAGCATTTT
TRBJ2-5	TRBD1	-	TRBV3-1	CASNGQGETQYF	TGTGCCAGCAACGGACAGGGTGAGACCCAGTACTTC
TRBJ2-7	-	many	TRBV5-1	CASSLGQVLSYEQYF	TGCGCCAGCAGCTTGGGACAGGTCCTTTCCTACGAGCAGTACTTC
TRBJ1-6	-	many	TRBV9	CASSATVSAIPPLHF	TGTGCCAGCAGCGCAACAGTTAGCGCCATTCCACCCCTCCACTTT
TRBJ2-7	-	many	TRBV5-1	CASSLGAFTYEQYF	TGCGCCAGCAGCTTGGGAGCGTTTACCTACGAGCAGTACTTC
TRBJ1-1	-	many	TRBV4-2	CASSRPEMNTEAFF	TGTGCCAGCAGCCGGCCAGAGATGAACACTGAAGCTTTCTTT
TRBJ2-7	TRBD2	many	TRBV6-2/TRBV6-3	CASSLRLAGIYEQYF	TGTGCCAGCAGCCTCCGACTAGCGGGAATCTACGAGCAGTACTTC
TRBJ2-3	-	many	TRBV5-1	CASSWQGVTSTDTQYF	TGCGCCAGCAGCTGGCAGGGCGTTACTAGCACAGATACGCAGTATTTT